This TCR beta chain was profiled in a study of somatic mutations in cytotoxic T cells in rheumatoid arthritis. Worth noting for this clone: Its matching antigen is unknown.

The CDR3 runs to 14 residues. V was pared by 1 base and J by 1 base, with 7 bases between. From germline, CDR1 is LNHDA and CDR2 SQIVND (reference sequence). Blood donors of median age approximately 56 years (range about 20-75), around 50% of them female, formed the healthy controls. CD4+ and CD8+ cells were isolated by positive magnetic bead selection, with purity checked by flow cytometry. Points from the study as a whole: Levels of CD8+ T-cell clonality in rheumatoid arthritis patients were statistically indistinguishable from those seen in age-matched healthy controls, with no significant difference.

Using immunoSEQ multiplex PCR, the repertoire was profiled, and TCRdb retains in-frame clones only, with some absent. This table has over 8,500 clones, approximately 70% appearing once. The sequenced sample was CD8+ T cells sorted from blood. The clonotype originates from a man aged 55 to 70 in good health. The chain links TRBV19 to TRBJ1-1; tentatively, D is TRBD1 (5 bases). CDR3 coding DNA: TGTGCCAGTAGTATAGGGGGCTGGAACACTGAAGCTTTCTTT. The encoded protein is CASSIGGWNTEAFF. The full variable domain, in which reference TRBV19 and TRBJ1-1 provide the parts outside the CDR3, is DGGITQSPKYLFRKEGQNVTLSCEQNLNHDAMYWYRQDPGQGLRLIYYSQIVNDFQKGDIAEGYSVSREKKESFPLTVTSAQKNPTAFYLCASSIGGWNTEAFFGQGTRLTVV.